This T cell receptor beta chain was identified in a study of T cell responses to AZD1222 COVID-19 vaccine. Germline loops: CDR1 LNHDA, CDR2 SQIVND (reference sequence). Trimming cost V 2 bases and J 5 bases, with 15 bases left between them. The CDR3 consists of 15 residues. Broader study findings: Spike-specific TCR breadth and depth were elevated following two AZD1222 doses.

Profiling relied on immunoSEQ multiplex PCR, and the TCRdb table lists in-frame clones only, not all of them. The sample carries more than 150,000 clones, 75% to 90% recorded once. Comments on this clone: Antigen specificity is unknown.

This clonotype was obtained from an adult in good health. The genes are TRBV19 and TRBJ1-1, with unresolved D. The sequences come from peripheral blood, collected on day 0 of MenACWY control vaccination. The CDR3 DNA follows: TGTGCCAGTAGTATAACGTCGCGAAGGGAAACTGAAGCTTTCTTT. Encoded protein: CASSITSRRETEAFF.